These 32 T cell receptor beta chains were all obtained from the same sample, sequenced in a study of T cell responses to AZD1222 COVID-19 vaccine. Sequencing used immunoSEQ multiplex PCR; TCRdb keeps in-frame clones, though not all of them. Among 150,000 or so clones listed, approximately 90% were seen once. The specimen comprised peripheral blood, sampled on day 0 of AZD1222 vaccination. The receptors derive from an adult in good health.

J is TRBJ2-7 and V is TRBV10-3; no clear D gene. Trimming removed 3 bases at V and 3 bases at J, with 9 bases between. The germline gives CDR1 ENHRY, CDR2 SYGVKD. The CDR3 spans 13 residues. This chain's CDR3 is CAISDVQFYEQYF. DNA of the CDR3: TGTGCCATCAGTGATGTACAATTCTACGAGCAGTACTTC.

This clone has more than one count but fewer than ten. V and J are TRBV28 and TRBJ1-6; TRBD1 matches 7 bases. CDR1 MDHEN and CDR2 SYDVKM come from the germline V gene. With V trimmed by 6 bases and J by 5 bases, 7 bases remained unmatched. This CDR3 spans 15 amino acids. Here the CDR3 DNA reads TGTGCCAGCAGAACTGGACAGGACCATAATTCACCCCTCCACTTT. This gives the protein CASRTGQDHNSPLHF.

This clone is a singleton in its sample. The chain couples TRBV11-2 to TRBJ2-3, with D unresolved. The CDR3 is made up of 14 amino acids. The V gene's germline CDR1 is SGHAT and CDR2 FQNNGV. V was cut by 3 bases and J by 1 base, with 8 bases left in between. The CDR3 loop is CASSFGQGTDTQYF. CDR3 sequence (DNA): TGTGCCAGCAGCTTCGGTCAGGGCACAGATACGCAGTATTTT. Full variable domain (missing parts from reference TRBV11-2 and TRBJ2-3): EAGVAQSPRYKIIEKRQSVAFWCNPISGHATLYWYQQILGQGPKLLIQFQNNGVVDDSQLPKDRFSAERLKGVDSTLKIQPAKLEDSAVYLCASSFGQGTDTQYFGPGTRLTVL.

This clone appeared once. The chain recombines TRBV18 with TRBJ2-3; the D gene is possibly TRBD1 (6 bases). V dropped 4 bases and J dropped 1 base, with 15 bases sitting between them. Germline-derived CDR1 and CDR2 are KGHSH and LQKENI. This CDR3 has 16 amino acids. CDR3 residues: CASSLIQGRRTDTQYF. The CDR3 nucleotides read TGTGCCAGCTCACTCATACAGGGACGTCGCACAGATACGCAGTATTTT.

This chain joins TRBV5-6 and TRBJ2-3; D is undetermined. The ends were cut back, 0 bases at V and 5 bases at J, with 13 bases in the middle. Germline lookup yields CDR1 SGHDT and CDR2 YYEEEE. There are 15 residues in the CDR3. The CDR3 reads CASSLGVLPGDTQYF. The CDR3 DNA is TGTGCCAGCAGCTTGGGTGTCCTACCTGGAGATACGCAGTATTTT.

The rearrangement joins TRBV7-9 to TRBJ2-2, with a tentative D call TRBD2 (5 bases). This CDR3 region has 16 residues. Deletions cut 1 base from V and 3 bases from J, with 12 bases between. From germline, CDR1 is SEHNR and CDR2 FQNEAQ (reference sequence). The DNA of the CDR3 is TGTGCCAGCAGCTTAGGGAGGTCTAGTTACACCGGGGAGCTGTTTTTT. The encoded protein is CASSLGRSSYTGELFF.

The chain has TRBV7-3 and TRBJ2-5, with D unclear. V gave up 5 bases and J gave up 5 bases, with 12 bases separating them. Germline V lookup: CDR1 SGHTA, CDR2 FQGTGA. The CDR3 contains 13 residues. The CDR3 protein is CASSRSKTETQYF. Written as DNA, the CDR3 is TGTGCCAGCAGCCGTAGTAAGACGGAGACCCAGTACTTC.

The rearrangement links TRBV11-3 to TRBJ2-1, with D perhaps TRBD1 (5 bases). The CDR3 extends over 15 amino acids. Trimming shortened V by 5 bases and J by 0 bases, and 11 bases separated the two germline ends. Germline V gives CDR1 SGHNT, CDR2 YENEEA. CDR3 protein: CASSPDISSYNEQFF. The CDR3 nucleotides are TGTGCCAGCAGCCCGGACATCAGCTCCTACAATGAGCAGTTCTTC.

J is TRBJ2-2 and V is TRBV6-5, with D possibly being TRBD1 (6 bases). Germline CDR1 is MNHEY and CDR2 is SVGAGI. The CDR3 loop spans 16 amino acids. Trimming took 2 bases from V and 3 from J, leaving 13 bases between them. CDR3 in DNA: TGTGCCAGCAGTTACCATATAAGGGGGTACACCGGGGAGCTGTTTTTT. This gives the protein CASSYHIRGYTGELFF.

Turning to this clone: In the same sample, other DNA sequences code for this CDR3. This chain joins TRBV4-1 and TRBJ1-2, with no clear D. The CDR3 runs to 19 residues. The V gene's germline CDR1 is MGHRA and CDR2 YSYEKL. The V end was cut by 4 bases, the J end by 7 bases, with 31 bases between. CDR3: CASSPPLGSFFNPFGGYTF. The CDR3 DNA reads as TGCGCCAGCAGCCCTCCCTTGGGCAGCTTCTTTAATCCCTTCGGTGGCTACACCTTC.

The chain couples TRBV20-1 to TRBJ2-5; D remains ambiguous. V was cut by 4 bases and J by 2 bases, with 5 bases left in between. The CDR3 runs 11 residues. In germline, CDR1 is DFQATT, CDR2 SNEGSKA (reference sequence). CDR3 protein: CSATSQETQYF. DNA for the CDR3: TGCAGTGCTACATCTCAAGAGACCCAGTACTTC.

The gene calls are TRBV5-5 and TRBJ1-1; no reliable D call. Germline CDR1 SGHKS, CDR2 YYEKEE (reference sequence). This CDR3 has 17 residues. V gave up 3 bases and J gave up 1 base, with 19 bases separating them. The CDR3 loop is CASSYWVSGSKNTEAFF. DNA of the CDR3: TGTGCCAGCAGCTATTGGGTATCGGGCAGCAAGAACACTGAAGCTTTCTTT.

The chain links TRBV10-1 to TRBJ2-1; possible D gene TRBD2, 5 bases. The length of the CDR3 is 14 residues. V was cut by 3 bases and J by 13 bases, with 19 bases left in between. Germline values: CDR1 WNHNN, CDR2 SYGVQD (reference sequence). The DNA for the CDR3 is TGCGCCAGCAGTGATTACGGTAGCGACTCCTTTCAGTTCTTC. Its protein product is CASSDYGSDSFQFF.

V usage is TRBV4-1 and J usage is TRBJ2-3, with TRBD1 matching over 9 bases. Looked up from germline, CDR1 is MGHRA and CDR2 is YSYEKL. This CDR3 has 15 residues. V trimming: 4 bases; J trimming: 5 bases; junction bases outside the gene matches: 7. For the CDR3, the DNA is TGCGCCAGCAGCCTAAGACAGGGGGTAGTAGATACGCAGTATTTT. Translation gives CASSLRQGVVDTQYF.

A note on this clone: Mismatch with germline at one junction end may stem from a read error. The J gene is TRBJ2-1, the V gene TRBV25-1, with 8 bases lining up with TRBD2. The germline CDR1 and CDR2 sequences are MGHDK and SYGVNS. The CDR3 spans 13 residues. Here the CDR3 reads CGSGLSGSNEQFF. The CDR3 bases are TGTGGCAGCGGGTTGAGCGGGAGCAATGAGCAGTTCTTC. The complete variable domain, with remaining parts taken from reference TRBV25-1 and TRBJ2-1, reads EADIYQTPRYLVIGTGKKITLECSQTMGHDKMYWYQQDPGMELHLIHYSYGVNSTEKGDLSSESTVSRIRTEHFPLTLESARPSHTSQYLCGSGLSGSNEQFFGPGTRLTVL.

DNA of the CDR3: TGTGCCAGCAGTTTACCCGGGCAGGGCTACAATGAGCAGTTCTTC. Translation: CASSLPGQGYNEQFF. The chain recombines TRBV27 with TRBJ2-1; weak D call: TRBD1 (5 bases). The CDR3 length is 15 residues. Germline lookup yields CDR1 MNHEY and CDR2 SMNVEV (reference sequence). The V gene lost 2 bases and the J gene lost 3 bases, with 11 bases spanning the gap.

The rearrangement links TRBV15 to TRBJ1-5; D is uncertain. CDR3 size: 14 residues. The germline gives CDR1 LNHNV, CDR2 YYDKDF (reference sequence). The V gene lost 5 bases and the J gene lost 2 bases, with 10 bases spanning the gap. The CDR3 loop is CATSEGPGNQPQHF. For the CDR3, the DNA is TGTGCCACCAGCGAAGGTCCTGGCAATCAGCCCCAGCATTTT.

The chain links TRBV3-1 (or the pseudogene TRBV3-2) to TRBJ2-7; 13 nucleotides align to TRBD2. The CDR3 sequence is 19 residues long. Losses at the gene ends were 4 bases for V and 0 bases for J; bases not matched to a gene: 12. Germline assignment: CDR1 LGHDT and CDR2 YNNKEL (reference sequence). For the CDR3, the DNA is TGTGCCAGCAGCCCCAGGCGGACTAGCGGGAGTTGGAGCTCCTACGAGCAGTACTTC. It codes for CASSPRRTSGSWSSYEQYF.

The CDR3 DNA sequence: TGTGCCAGCAGTTACACGACAGGGGTTACTAGCAATGAGCAGTTCTTC. It encodes CASSYTTGVTSNEQFF. The chain employs TRBV6-5 and TRBJ2-1, with 8 bases identical to TRBD1. CDR1 MNHEY and CDR2 SVGAGI come from the germline V gene. CDR3 size: 16 residues. The trim removed 2 bases at V and 6 bases at J, leaving 9 bases unmatched.

This clone came up a few times. This rearrangement joins TRBV6-5 to TRBJ1-6; no firm D call. CDR1 and CDR2 from the germline V gene are MNHEY and SVGAGI. The V end lost 4 bases, the J end lost 10 bases, and 8 bases lay between the germline ends. The CDR3 extends over 12 amino acids. CDR3: CASSSPGSPLHF. The CDR3 region has the DNA TGTGCCAGCAGTTCCCCGGGGTCACCCCTCCACTTT.

The V call is TRBV24-1, the J call TRBJ2-7, with TRBD1 matching over 12 bases. The length of the CDR3 is 16 residues. V lost 5 bases and J lost 3; bases outside the gene matches: 7. Germline V gene lookup returns CDR1 KGHDR and CDR2 SFDVKD. The CDR3 DNA follows: TGTGCCACCAGTGCTACGGGACAGGGGGCGATCTACGAGCAGTACTTC. It encodes CATSATGQGAIYEQYF.

The rearrangement links TRBV25-1 to TRBJ1-2, with D hard to call. Per the germline V gene, CDR1 is MGHDK and CDR2 is SYGVNS. The V end was cut by 2 bases, the J end by 0 bases, with 7 bases between. The CDR3 is made up of 14 amino acids. DNA for the CDR3: TGTGCCAGCAGTGAAGGCGGATCTAACTATGGCTACACCTTC. Its translation is CASSEGGSNYGYTF.

J is TRBJ2-4 and V is TRBV2, with 11 positions matching TRBD1. Germline-derived CDR1 and CDR2 are SNHLY and FYNNEI. Unmatched junction bases numbered 11, after V lost 8 bases and J lost 8 bases. This CDR3 comprises 15 residues. The CDR3 here is CASYERDRGWDIQYF. CDR3 sequence (DNA): TGTGCCAGCTATGAAAGGGACAGGGGGTGGGACATTCAGTACTTC.

This chain joins TRBV6-6 and TRBJ2-7; D is tentatively TRBD1 or TRBD2 (5 bases each). CDR3 length: 15 amino acids. Germline assignment: CDR1 MNHNY and CDR2 SVGAGI (reference sequence). V was cut by 6 bases and J by 6 bases, with 21 bases left in between. The CDR3: CASRPTRGASGEQYF. The DNA of the CDR3 is TGTGCCAGCAGGCCCACGAGGGGCGCGTCGGGCGAGCAGTACTTC.

This clone was picked up a small number of times. Written as DNA, the CDR3 is TGTGCCAGCAGTTTCGGGACAGGGGAATTTTACGAGCAGTACTTC. Translating gives CASSFGTGEFYEQYF. The rearrangement links TRBV7-2 to TRBJ2-7; 10 positions match TRBD1. The J segment lost 4 bases and the V segment lost 6 bases, leaving 9 bases of the junction unmatched. The CDR3 length is 15 residues. CDR1 is SGHTA, CDR2 FQGNSA, per germline.

The chain combines TRBV7-9 with TRBJ2-7, with 7 positions matching TRBD1. Trimming cost V 4 bases and J 5 bases; bases outside gene matches: 11. Germline V gene sequence: CDR1 SEHNR, CDR2 FQNEAQ (reference sequence). The CDR3 totals 15 residues. The CDR3 region is CASSSRQGGIHEQYF. CDR3 coding DNA: TGTGCCAGCAGCTCAAGACAGGGTGGAATCCACGAGCAGTACTTC.

This chain joins TRBV11-1 and TRBJ1-1; maybe TRBD1 (5 bases). Germline CDR1 is SGHAT and CDR2 is FQDESV (reference sequence). CDR3 size: 15 residues. Trimming cost V 5 bases and J 0 bases, with 13 bases left between them. CDR3 protein: CASSARSGLNTEAFF. CDR3 in DNA: TGTGCCAGCAGCGCCAGGTCAGGGTTGAACACTGAAGCTTTCTTT.

The chain combines TRBV28 with TRBJ1-6; 7 positions agree with TRBD1. Unmatched junction bases numbered 6, after V lost 4 bases and J lost 6 bases. The CDR3 is 15 amino acids. Germline V gene lookup returns CDR1 MDHEN and CDR2 SYDVKM. Here the CDR3 reads CASSSRGRGNSPLHF. The CDR3 DNA reads TGTGCCAGCAGTTCAAGGGGGCGCGGTAATTCACCCCTCCACTTT.

The gene calls are TRBV6-6 and TRBJ1-1; 7 bases match TRBD1. After removal of 6 bases from V and 3 bases from J, the junction contained 4 bases not matched to a gene. CDR1 and CDR2 (germline): MNHNY, SVGAGI (reference sequence). The CDR3 extends over 13 amino acids. CDR3 sequence (DNA): TGTGCCAGCAGCCCGGGGACAGACACTGAAGCTTTCTTT. It encodes CASSPGTDTEAFF.

This chain links TRBV15 with TRBJ1-5, with D possibly matching TRBD1 (5 bases). CDR1 and CDR2 from the germline V gene are LNHNV and YYDKDF (reference sequence). The length of the CDR3 is 17 residues. The V end was cut by 4 bases, the J end by 0 bases, with 16 bases between. CDR3 nucleotides: TGTGCCACCAGCACGCGGGCGGGGCCCTATAGCAATCAGCCCCAGCATTTT. As protein: CATSTRAGPYSNQPQHF. Full variable domain (missing parts from reference TRBV15 and TRBJ1-5): DAMVIQNPRYQVTQFGKPVTLSCSQTLNHNVMYWYQQKSSQAPKLLFHYYDKDFNNEADTPDNFQSRRPNTSFCFLDIRSPGLGDTAMYLCATSTRAGPYSNQPQHFGDGTRLSIL.

Here the CDR3 reads CASSVGGFHQPQHF. Written as DNA, the CDR3 is TGTGCCAGCAGCGTAGGGGGTTTTCATCAGCCCCAGCATTTT. This sequence joins TRBV9 and TRBJ1-5; D not resolved. This CDR3 region has 14 residues. Per germline, CDR1 SGDLS and CDR2 YYNGEE. Trimming removed 0 bases from V and 5 bases from J, with 9 bases in between. The full variable domain, its missing parts supplied by reference TRBV9 and TRBJ1-5, is DSGVTQTPKHLITATGQRVTLRCSPRSGDLSVYWYQQSLDQGLQFLIQYYNGEERAKGNILERFSAQQFPDLHSELNLSSLELGDSALYFCASSVGGFHQPQHFGDGTRLSIL.

The chain is built from TRBV7-3 and TRBJ2-5; D call uncertain. The CDR3 length is 13 residues. CDR1 and CDR2 (germline): SGHTA, FQGTGA. Deletions cut 2 bases from V and 1 base from J, with 5 bases between. Written as DNA, the CDR3 is TGTGCCAGCAGCTTAGGCCCCCAAGAGACCCAGTACTTC. Protein: CASSLGPQETQYF.